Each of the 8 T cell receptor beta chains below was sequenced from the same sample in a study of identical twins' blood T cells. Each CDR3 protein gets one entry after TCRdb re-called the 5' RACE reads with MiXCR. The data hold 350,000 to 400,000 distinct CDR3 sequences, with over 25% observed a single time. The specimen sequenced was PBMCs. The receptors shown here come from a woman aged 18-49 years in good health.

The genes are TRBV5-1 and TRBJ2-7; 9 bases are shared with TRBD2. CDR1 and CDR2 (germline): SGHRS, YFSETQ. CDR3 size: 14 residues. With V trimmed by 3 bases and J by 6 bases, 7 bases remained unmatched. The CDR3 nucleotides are TGCGCCAGCAGCTCAGCGGGAGGATATTCCGAGCAGTACTTC. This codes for CASSSAGGYSEQYF.

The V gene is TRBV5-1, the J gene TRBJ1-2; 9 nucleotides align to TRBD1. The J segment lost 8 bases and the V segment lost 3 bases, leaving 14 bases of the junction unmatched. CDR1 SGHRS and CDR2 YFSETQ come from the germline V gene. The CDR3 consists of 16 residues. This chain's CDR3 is CASSSTDRGRSVGYTF. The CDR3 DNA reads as TGCGCCAGCAGCTCTACCGACAGGGGGAGGTCAGTCGGCTACACCTTC.

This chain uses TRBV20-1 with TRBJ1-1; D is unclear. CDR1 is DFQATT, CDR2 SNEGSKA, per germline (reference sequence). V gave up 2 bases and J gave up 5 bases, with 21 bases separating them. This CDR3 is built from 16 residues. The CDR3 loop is CSARKMGLLRGTEAFF. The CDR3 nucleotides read TGCAGTGCTAGAAAAATGGGGTTACTCAGAGGGACTGAAGCTTTCTTT.

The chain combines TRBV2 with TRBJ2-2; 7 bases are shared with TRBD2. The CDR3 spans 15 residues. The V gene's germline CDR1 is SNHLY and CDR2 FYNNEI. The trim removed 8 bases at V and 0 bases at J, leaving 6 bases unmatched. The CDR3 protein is CASGGSGANTGELFF. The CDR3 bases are TGTGCCAGCGGAGGAAGCGGGGCGAACACCGGGGAGCTGTTTTTT. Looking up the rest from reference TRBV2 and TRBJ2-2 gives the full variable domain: EPEVTQTPSHQVTQMGQEVILRCVPISNHLYFYWYRQILGQKVEFLVSFYNNEISEKSEIFDDQFSVERPDGSNFTLKIRSTKLEDSAMYFCASGGSGANTGELFFGEGSRLTVL.

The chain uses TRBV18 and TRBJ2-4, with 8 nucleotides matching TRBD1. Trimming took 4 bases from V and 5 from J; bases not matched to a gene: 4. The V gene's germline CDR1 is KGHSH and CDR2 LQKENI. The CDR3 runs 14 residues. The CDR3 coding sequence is TGTGCCAGCTCACTTATGACAGGGGAAAACATTCAGTACTTC. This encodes CASSLMTGENIQYF.

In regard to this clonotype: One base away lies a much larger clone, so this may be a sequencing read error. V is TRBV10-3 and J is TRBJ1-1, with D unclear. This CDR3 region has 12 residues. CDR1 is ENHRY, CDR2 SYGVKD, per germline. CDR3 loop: CTISELGTEAFF. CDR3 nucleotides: TGTACCATCAGTGAACTGGGCACTGAAGCTTTCTTT.

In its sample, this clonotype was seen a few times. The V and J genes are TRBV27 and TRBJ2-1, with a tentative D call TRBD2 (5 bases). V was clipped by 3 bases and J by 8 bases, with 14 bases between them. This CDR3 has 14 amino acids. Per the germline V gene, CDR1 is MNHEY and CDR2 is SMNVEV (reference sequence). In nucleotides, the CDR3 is TGTGCCAGCAGTTTGGTAAGGGAGTGGGATGAGCAGTTCTTC. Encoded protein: CASSLVREWDEQFF.

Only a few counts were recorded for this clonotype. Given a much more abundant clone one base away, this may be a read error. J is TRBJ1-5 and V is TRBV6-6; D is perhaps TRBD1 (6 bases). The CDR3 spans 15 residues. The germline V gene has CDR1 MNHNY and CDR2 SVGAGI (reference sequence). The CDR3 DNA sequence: TGTGCCAGCAGTTACTCGATGGGGGGCAATCCGCCCCAGCATTTT. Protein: CASSYSMGGNPPQHF.